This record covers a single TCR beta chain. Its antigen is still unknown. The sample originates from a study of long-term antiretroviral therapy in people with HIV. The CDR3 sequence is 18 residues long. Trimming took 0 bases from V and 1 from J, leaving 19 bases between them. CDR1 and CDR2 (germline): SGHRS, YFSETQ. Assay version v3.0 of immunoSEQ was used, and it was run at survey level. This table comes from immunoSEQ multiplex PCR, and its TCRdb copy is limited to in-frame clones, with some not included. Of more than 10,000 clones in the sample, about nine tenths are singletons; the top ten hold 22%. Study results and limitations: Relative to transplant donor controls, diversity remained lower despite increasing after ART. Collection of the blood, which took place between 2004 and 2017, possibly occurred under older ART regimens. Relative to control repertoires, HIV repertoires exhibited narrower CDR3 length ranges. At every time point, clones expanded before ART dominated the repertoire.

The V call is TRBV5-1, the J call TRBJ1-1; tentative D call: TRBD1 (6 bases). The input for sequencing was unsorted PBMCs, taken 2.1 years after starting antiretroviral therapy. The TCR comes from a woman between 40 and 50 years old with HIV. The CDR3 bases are TGCGCCAGCAGCTTGGGGATACTGGGACAACCTAGGAACACTGAAGCTTTCTTT. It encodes CASSLGILGQPRNTEAFF.